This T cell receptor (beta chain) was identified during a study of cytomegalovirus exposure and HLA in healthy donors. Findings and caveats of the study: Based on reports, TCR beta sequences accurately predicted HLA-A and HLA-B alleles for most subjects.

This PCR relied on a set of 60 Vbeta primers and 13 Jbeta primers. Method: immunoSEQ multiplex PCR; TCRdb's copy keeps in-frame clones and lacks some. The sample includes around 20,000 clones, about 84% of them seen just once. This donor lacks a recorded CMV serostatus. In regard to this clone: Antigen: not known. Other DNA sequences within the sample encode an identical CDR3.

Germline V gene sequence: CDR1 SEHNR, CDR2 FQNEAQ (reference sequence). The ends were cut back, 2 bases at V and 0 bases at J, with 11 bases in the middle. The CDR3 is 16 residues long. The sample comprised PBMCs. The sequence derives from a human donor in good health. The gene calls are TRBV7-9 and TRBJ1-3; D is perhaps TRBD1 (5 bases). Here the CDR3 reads CASSLNGGYSGNTIYF. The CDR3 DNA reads TGTGCCAGCAGCTTAAACGGGGGGTACTCTGGAAACACCATATATTTT.